These 32 T cell receptor beta chains were all obtained from the same sample, sequenced in a study of breast tumors, draining lymph nodes, adjacent tissues. Using its own MiXCR run on the multiplex PCR reads, TCRdb lists one record per CDR3 protein. The sample comprises 70,000 or so distinct CDR3 sequences, roughly two fifths of which are singletons, and roughly 9% rests with the top ten. The material sequenced was breast tumor tissue. These receptors were taken from a female donor with breast cancer. Some clones in this sample may be carry-over from other donors' samples.

This sequence joins TRBV4-1 and TRBJ2-2; D ambiguous. The V end lost 1 base, the J end lost 1 base, and 7 bases lay between the germline ends. This CDR3 is built from 15 residues. Germline CDR1 and CDR2: MGHRA and YSYEKL. The CDR3 DNA sequence: TGCGCCAGCAGCCAAGCGACACAGAACACCGGGGAGCTGTTTTTT. This encodes CASSQATQNTGELFF.

This clonotype was counted many times. The chain carries TRBV11-2 and TRBJ2-1; D gene uncertain. V was shortened by 1 base and J by 0 bases, with 4 bases between the two germline ends. Germline CDR1 SGHAT, CDR2 FQNNGV. The CDR3 sequence is 14 residues long. The CDR3 sequence is CASSLAVSYNEQFF. DNA of the CDR3: TGTGCCAGCAGCTTAGCGGTCTCCTACAATGAGCAGTTCTTC. Looking up the rest from reference TRBV11-2 and TRBJ2-1 gives the full variable domain: EAGVAQSPRYKIIEKRQSVAFWCNPISGHATLYWYQQILGQGPKLLIQFQNNGVVDDSQLPKDRFSAERLKGVDSTLKIQPAKLEDSAVYLCASSLAVSYNEQFFGPGTRLTVL.

As concerns this clonotype: The germline gene is not matched at one end of the junction; a read error may be the cause. CDR3 coding DNA: TGTGCCAGCAGCCCATACGGACAGGGGGCTTATTCACCCCTCCATTTT. Its translation: CASSPYGQGAYSPLHF. The rearrangement uses TRBV7-2 and TRBJ1-6; TRBD1 matches 11 bases. Germline CDR1 reads SGHTA; CDR2 reads FQGNSA. CDR3 size: 16 residues.

Regarding this clonotype: Because the CDR3's place on the DNA is in doubt, the DNA is left out and the CDR3 is given as listed by TCRdb. This chain joins TRBV11-2 and TRBJ1-4. From its first to its last residue, the CDR3 has 21 amino acids. From germline, CDR1 is SGHAT and CDR2 FQNNGV. CDR3 loop: CASSPGTDYEQYFGPSEKLFF.

This clonotype was counted ten times or more. V gene TRBV5-1 combines with J gene TRBJ1-4; no definite D call. The CDR3 extends over 17 amino acids. Per the germline V gene, CDR1 is SGHRS and CDR2 is YFSETQ. V lost 5 bases and J 0 bases, leaving 17 bases between the germline ends. DNA of the CDR3: TGCGCCAGCAGAACGGTTCCCACACTGACAACTAATGAAAAACTGTTTTTT. It codes for CASRTVPTLTTNEKLFF.

As concerns this clonotype: Compared with germline, one end of the junction differs, possibly owing to a read error. V usage is TRBV20-1 and J usage is TRBJ2-5; perhaps TRBD2 as D (6 bases). Germline V gene lookup returns CDR1 DFQATT and CDR2 SNEGSKA (reference sequence). The CDR3 sequence is 13 residues long. This chain's CDR3 is CSATSPGSETLYF. DNA for the CDR3: TGCAGTGCTACCTCCCCCGGGAGCGAGACCCTGTACTTC.

The chain has TRBV6-4 and TRBJ2-3; D gene unclear. The CDR3 runs 15 residues. CDR1 and CDR2 (germline): MRHNA, SNTAGT. The germline V and J ends were trimmed by 4 bases and 2 bases, with 13 bases remaining between them. This chain's CDR3 is CASSVGITPTDTQYF. CDR3 bases: TGTGCCAGCAGTGTAGGAATCACTCCCACAGATACGCAGTATTTT.

This clonotype was found many times. The rearrangement joins TRBV29-1 to TRBJ2-3, with 10 bases aligning to TRBD1. CDR1 is SQVTM and CDR2 is ANQGSEA in the germline V gene. CDR3 length equals 14 residues. V lost 7 bases, J lost 3 bases, and 7 bases stayed unmatched. The CDR3 is CSAQTGGATDTQYF. CDR3 nucleotide sequence: TGCAGCGCCCAGACAGGGGGCGCAACAGATACGCAGTATTTT.

This clonotype was observed many times. The chain links TRBV12-3 or TRBV12-4 to TRBJ2-1, with 9 bases identical to TRBD2. CDR3 size: 15 residues. The ends lost 5 bases at V and 6 bases at J; junction bases unmatched: 8. The CDR3 protein is CASSPKGLAPNEQFF. Here the CDR3 DNA reads TGTGCCAGCAGTCCGAAGGGACTAGCCCCCAATGAGCAGTTCTTC.

In regard to this clonotype: This may be a read error, as it is one base from a much larger clone. The CDR3 sequence: CASSLGGALGTDTQYF. In DNA, the CDR3 is TGTGCCAGCAGCTTGGGCGGAGCGTTGGGCACAGATACGCAGTATTTT. J is TRBJ2-3 and V is TRBV5-4; unclear D gene. The length of the CDR3 is 16 residues. In germline, CDR1 is SGHNT, CDR2 YYREEE (reference sequence). V dropped 0 bases and J dropped 1 base, with 12 bases sitting between them.

The table lists this clonotype with many counts. V gene TRBV7-9 combines with J gene TRBJ2-3, with TRBD2 identical over 14 bases. Per the germline V gene, CDR1 is SEHNR and CDR2 is FQNEAQ (reference sequence). The ends lost 4 bases at V and 6 bases at J; junction bases unmatched: 6. The CDR3 sequence is 16 residues long. The CDR3 reads CASSSRLAGGPDTQYF. DNA of the CDR3: TGTGCCAGCAGCTCACGACTAGCGGGAGGGCCCGATACGCAGTATTTT.

J is TRBJ2-5 and V is TRBV6-2 or TRBV6-3; D gene uncertain. This CDR3 region has 14 residues. Trimming shortened V by 2 bases and J by 2 bases, and 9 bases separated the two germline ends. The germline V gene encodes CDR1 MNHEY and CDR2 SVGEGT. CDR3 in amino acids: CASSYRRVQETQYF. In nucleotides, the CDR3 is TGTGCCAGCAGTTACCGACGGGTACAAGAGACCCAGTACTTC.

For this clonotype: A clone one base away is much larger, so this may be a read error. This rearrangement joins TRBV5-5 to TRBJ1-2, with D hard to call. The CDR3 is 14 amino acids. Germline V gene lookup returns CDR1 SGHKS and CDR2 YYEKEE (reference sequence). This CDR3 reads CASSISLSPYGHTF. CDR3 bases: TGTGCCAGTAGTATTAGCCTTTCCCCCTATGGCCACACCTTC. Full variable domain (remainder filled in from reference TRBV5-5 and TRBJ1-2): DAGVTQSPTHLIKTRGQQVTLRCSPISGHKSVSWYQQVLGQGPQFIFQYYEKEERGRGNFPDRFSARQFPNYSSELNVNALLLGDSALYLCASSISLSPYGHTFGSGTRLTVV.

The chain employs TRBV20-1 and TRBJ2-1; 12 nucleotides align to TRBD2. The CDR3 totals 15 residues. CDR1 and CDR2 from the germline V gene are DFQATT and SNEGSKA (reference sequence). The J segment lost 8 bases and the V segment lost 1 base, leaving 6 bases of the junction unmatched. The CDR3 sequence is CSARGRTSGIYEQFF. Here the CDR3 DNA reads TGCAGTGCTAGAGGGCGGACTAGCGGGATTTATGAGCAGTTCTTC.

To note about this clonotype: Lacking the conserved final phenylalanine or tryptophan, this CDR3 likely reflects a read error. Because the CDR3's place on the DNA is in doubt, the DNA is left out and the CDR3 is given as listed by TCRdb. The V and J genes are TRBV12-3 or TRBV12-4 and TRBJ2-2; TRBD1 is the table's D call, not checked against the DNA. The CDR3 spans 16 residues, counting both ends. The CDR3 loop is CASSHQGCANTGEVCE.

This clonotype was observed at least ten times. The gene calls are TRBV6-5 and TRBJ2-3; TRBD2 agrees at 13 bases. This CDR3 is 17 amino acids long. V lost 0 bases, J lost 3 bases, and 3 bases stayed unmatched. Germline-derived CDR1 and CDR2 are MNHEY and SVGAGI. The CDR3 region has the DNA TGTGCCAGCAGTTACTCTCCGACTAGCGGGGGGACAGATACGCAGTATTTT. Amino acid sequence: CASSYSPTSGGTDTQYF.

J is TRBJ2-6 and V is TRBV4-2, with D unclear. CDR1 is LGHNA and CDR2 is YNFKEQ in the germline V gene. The CDR3 runs 21 residues. The V gene lost 4 bases and the J gene lost 0 bases, with 25 bases spanning the gap. The CDR3 region is CASSPPTEWGRSHSGANVLTF. The CDR3 nucleotides read TGTGCCAGCAGCCCCCCAACCGAGTGGGGTCGATCACACTCTGGGGCCAACGTCCTGACTTTC.

About this clonotype itself: Mismatch with germline at one junction end may stem from a read error. This chain connects TRBV6-6 to TRBJ2-2; 7 nucleotides align to TRBD1. The CDR3 covers 18 residues. In germline, CDR1 is MNHNY, CDR2 SVGAGI (reference sequence). In DNA, the CDR3 is TGTGCCAGCAGTCACTCGTCAAGTAGGCGTGGACAGGAAGGGGAGCTGTTTTTT. Its protein is CASSHSSSRRGQEGELFF.

This clonotype was observed many times. The J gene is TRBJ2-1, the V gene TRBV14; D is possibly TRBD2 (6 bases). Trimming took 1 base from V and 4 from J, leaving 11 bases between them. CDR3 length: 15 residues. Germline V gives CDR1 SGHDN, CDR2 FVKESK. This CDR3 reads CASSQVWGVYNEQFF. CDR3 bases: TGTGCCAGCAGCCAAGTTTGGGGGGTTTACAATGAGCAGTTCTTC.

This sequence joins TRBV6-2 or TRBV6-3 and TRBJ2-7; D not resolved. The CDR3 length is 15 residues. V gave up 5 bases and J gave up 0 bases, with 14 bases separating them. The germline V gene encodes CDR1 MNHEY and CDR2 SVGEGT. The CDR3 DNA reads TGTGCCAGCAGTCATGGGGAACAAATCTCCTACGAGCAGTACTTC. Its translation is CASSHGEQISYEQYF.

This sequence joins TRBV12-3 or TRBV12-4 and TRBJ1-2; D unresolved. V lost 7 bases, J lost 0 bases, and 9 bases lay in between. The CDR3 runs to 13 residues. CDR3 nucleotides: TGTGCCAGCAATACTCGGGCTAACTATGGCTACACCTTC. It specifies CASNTRANYGYTF.

This clonotype was detected many times. An end of the junction differs from the germline gene, which may be a read error. The chain combines TRBV6-1 with TRBJ1-2; a possible D gene is TRBD1 (5 bases). Per the germline V gene, CDR1 is MNHNS and CDR2 is SASEGT. The CDR3 covers 13 residues. The CDR3 spells CASSKQVNDGYTF. The CDR3 coding sequence is TGTGCCAGCAGTAAACAGGTTAACGATGGCTACACCTTC.

In its sample, this clonotype is medium-sized. This chain links TRBV9 with TRBJ2-7; D is tentatively TRBD1 or TRBD2 (5 bases each). This CDR3 is 15 amino acids long. Germline loops: CDR1 SGDLS, CDR2 YYNGEE. V lost 0 bases, J lost 0 bases, and 10 bases lay in between. Here the CDR3 reads CASSVAPGPSYEQYF. CDR3 bases: TGTGCCAGCAGCGTAGCTCCGGGGCCCTCCTACGAGCAGTACTTC.

This clonotype appeared many times. V gene TRBV6-5 combines with J gene TRBJ2-1; D not certain. Germline assignment: CDR1 MNHEY and CDR2 SVGAGI. The CDR3 loop spans 15 amino acids. Trimming took off 1 base at V and 3 bases at J, with 10 bases between the two ends. The CDR3 DNA reads TGTGCCAGCAGTTACTTAGGCGGAAACTACAATGAGCAGTTCTTC. Residues: CASSYLGGNYNEQFF.

On this clonotype itself: One base away lies a much larger clone, so this may be a sequencing read error. This CDR3 fails to terminate in the conserved phenylalanine or tryptophan, so it likely reflects a read error. The CDR3 DNA sequence: TGTGCCAGCAGCTTGTCTCAGAACTCCTACGAGCAGTACCTC. Encoded protein: CASSLSQNSYEQYL. The chain combines TRBV7-9 with TRBJ2-7; D not resolved. The length of the CDR3 is 14 residues. Looked up from germline, CDR1 is SEHNR and CDR2 is FQNEAQ (reference sequence). Trimming stripped 3 bases from V and 0 bases from J, with 9 bases between.

A remark on this clonotype: A single base separates this from a much larger clone, so it may be a read error. The chain recombines TRBV6-6 with TRBJ2-7, with unresolved D. Germline lookup yields CDR1 MNHNY and CDR2 SVGAGI (reference sequence). The CDR3 covers 12 residues. The germline V and J ends were trimmed by 10 bases and 2 bases, with 12 bases remaining between them. This chain's CDR3 is CAIGPATYEQYF. The CDR3 DNA reads TGTGCCATCGGGCCAGCCACCTACGAGCAGTACTTC.

This clonotype was detected many times. V and J are TRBV5-1 and TRBJ2-5; 13 bases fit TRBD2. The CDR3 is made up of 16 amino acids. Unmatched junction bases numbered 5, after V lost 4 bases and J lost 2 bases. CDR1 is SGHRS, CDR2 YFSETQ, per germline. The CDR3 sequence: CASSLGLAGKQETQYF. In nucleotides, the CDR3 is TGCGCCAGCAGCCTGGGACTAGCGGGGAAGCAAGAGACCCAGTACTTC.

In its sample, this clonotype is medium-sized. The chain carries TRBV7-8 and TRBJ1-3, with a possible D match to TRBD1 (5 bases). The CDR3 loop spans 16 amino acids. The V and J ends lost 4 bases and 0 bases respectively, with 13 bases between them. Germline CDR1 and CDR2: SGHVS and FQNEAQ. The CDR3 loop is CASSSPGRGSGNTIYF. The CDR3 bases are TGTGCCAGCAGCTCCCCAGGGAGAGGCTCTGGAAACACCATATATTTT.

This clonotype has a count of ten or more. The chain recombines TRBV18 with TRBJ1-2; 9 nucleotides agree with TRBD1. Germline lookup yields CDR1 KGHSH and CDR2 LQKENI. The CDR3 length is 14 residues. The trim removed 4 bases at V and 8 bases at J, leaving 8 bases unmatched. CDR3 residues: CASSLGTGLQGYTF. The DNA for the CDR3 is TGTGCCAGCTCACTGGGGACAGGGCTGCAGGGCTACACCTTC. The whole variable domain, remainder taken from reference TRBV18 and TRBJ1-2, is NAGVMQNPRHLVRRRGQEARLRCSPMKGHSHVYWYRQLPEEGLKFMVYLQKENIIDESGMPKERFSAEFPKEGPSILRIQQVVRGDSAAYFCASSLGTGLQGYTFGSGTRLTVV.

At least ten counts were recorded for this clonotype. The chain employs TRBV6-1 and TRBJ1-2; D uncertain. Trimming pared 6 bases from V and 3 bases from J, leaving 14 bases between. This CDR3 contains 14 residues. Germline CDR1 MNHNS, CDR2 SASEGT. This CDR3 reads CASREHVGDYGYTF. CDR3 coding DNA: TGTGCCAGCAGGGAGCATGTTGGGGACTATGGCTACACCTTC.

The gene calls are TRBV15 and TRBJ1-2, with D unclear. CDR3 length: 15 amino acids. In germline, CDR1 is LNHNV, CDR2 YYDKDF (reference sequence). Trimming took 3 bases from V and 1 from J, leaving 12 bases between them. Here the CDR3 reads CATSSGSGDNYGYTF. The DNA of the CDR3 is TGTGCCACCAGCAGCGGTTCCGGTGATAACTATGGCTACACCTTC.

This clonotype was recorded only once. The chain is built from TRBV6-4 and TRBJ2-5; no reliable D call. V lost 8 bases and J lost 4, with 17 bases in between. Germline V gene lookup returns CDR1 MRHNA and CDR2 SNTAGT. The CDR3 is made up of 14 amino acids. This chain's CDR3 is CASGLKGRRETQYF. In DNA, the CDR3 is TGTGCCAGCGGGTTAAAGGGTCGCCGAGAGACCCAGTACTTC.